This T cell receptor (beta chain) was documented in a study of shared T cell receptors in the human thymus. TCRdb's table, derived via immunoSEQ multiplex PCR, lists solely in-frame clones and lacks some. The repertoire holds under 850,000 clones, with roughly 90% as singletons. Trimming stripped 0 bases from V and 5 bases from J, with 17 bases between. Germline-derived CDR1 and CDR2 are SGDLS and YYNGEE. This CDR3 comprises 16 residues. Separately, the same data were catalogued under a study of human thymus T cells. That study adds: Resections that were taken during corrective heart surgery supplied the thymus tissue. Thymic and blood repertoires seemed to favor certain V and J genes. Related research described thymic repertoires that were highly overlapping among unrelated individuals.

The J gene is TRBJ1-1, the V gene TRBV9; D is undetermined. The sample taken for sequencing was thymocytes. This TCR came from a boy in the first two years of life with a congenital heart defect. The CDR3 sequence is CASSVGRGVLGTEAFF. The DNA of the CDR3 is TGTGCCAGCAGCGTAGGCCGGGGAGTTCTGGGGACTGAAGCTTTCTTT.